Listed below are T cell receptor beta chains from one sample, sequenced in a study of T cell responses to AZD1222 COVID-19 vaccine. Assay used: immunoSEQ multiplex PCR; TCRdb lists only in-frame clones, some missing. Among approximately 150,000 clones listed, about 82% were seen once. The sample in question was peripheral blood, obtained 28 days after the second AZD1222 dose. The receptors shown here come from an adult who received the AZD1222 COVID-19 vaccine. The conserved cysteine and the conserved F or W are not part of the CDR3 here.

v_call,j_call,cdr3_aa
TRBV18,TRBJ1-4,ASSIWEGEKLF
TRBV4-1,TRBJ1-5,ASSQGLRAQPQH
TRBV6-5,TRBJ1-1,ASSPRTGREAF
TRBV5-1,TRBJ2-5,ASSLGDKGLETQY
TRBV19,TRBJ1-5,ASSRSGVGQPQH
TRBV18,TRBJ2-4,ASSPPGSVETRDGNIQY
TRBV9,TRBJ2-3,ASSAGTSGYTDTQY
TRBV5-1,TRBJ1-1,ASSSQGMNTEAF
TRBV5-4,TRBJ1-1,ASKEGAEAF
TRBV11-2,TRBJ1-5,ASSLGGARQPQH
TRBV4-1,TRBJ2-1,ASRVYNEQF
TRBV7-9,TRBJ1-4,ASSLGPQGGEKLF
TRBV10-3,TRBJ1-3,AISPKDSPGNTIY
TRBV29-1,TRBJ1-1,SASLNMNTEAF
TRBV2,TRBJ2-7,ASRGGLAGVQDEQY